The 23 T cell receptor beta chains reported below all come from one sample, sequenced in a study of cytomegalovirus exposure and HLA in healthy donors (TCRdb year 2017). The library was made by the immunoSEQ multiplex PCR assay. The immuneACCESS repertoire file appears here via TCRdb, limited to in-frame rearrangements. These files lack a portion of the clones; in checked studies, under half of the deficit traces to unresolved V genes, and the cause of the others is not known. This sample is represented by tens of thousands of clones; roughly 95% of them were singletons. More than 2% of the sample lies in the top ten. The sequenced sample consisted of PBMCs. These receptors were obtained from a man younger than 35 in good health and CMV-seronegative.

V and J are TRBV9 and TRBJ1-3; 7 nucleotides match TRBD1. Germline trimming cut 0 bases from V and 0 bases from J; bases unmatched to any gene: 3. Germline CDR1 reads SGDLS; CDR2 reads YYNGEE. This CDR3 has 16 amino acids. The DNA of the CDR3 is TGTGCCAGCAGCGTAGGCACAGGGGCCTCTGGAAACACCATATATTTT. Residues: CASSVGTGASGNTIYF.

The chain couples TRBV7-9 to TRBJ2-2; possible D gene TRBD1, 7 bases. The length of the CDR3 is 16 residues. Germline CDR1 SEHNR, CDR2 FQNEAQ (reference sequence). The V gene lost 2 bases and the J gene lost 7 bases, with 17 bases spanning the gap. The CDR3 here is CASSLLDRLEGGELFF. For the CDR3, the DNA is TGTGCCAGCAGCTTACTGGACAGGCTGGAGGGCGGGGAGCTGTTTTTT.

The rearrangement uses TRBV9 and TRBJ2-5; D possibly corresponds to TRBD2 (5 bases). V lost 3 bases, J lost 1 base, and 16 bases lay in between. The CDR3 runs 16 residues. Germline V gene lookup returns CDR1 SGDLS and CDR2 YYNGEE. This CDR3 reads CASSAGHLTIQETQYF. CDR3 nucleotides: TGTGCCAGCAGCGCCGGGCACTTGACTATCCAAGAGACCCAGTACTTC.

The chain recombines TRBV11-3 with TRBJ1-5; D unclear. Trimming pared 4 bases from V and 0 bases from J, leaving 4 bases between. Germline V CDR1 and CDR2: SGHNT, YENEEA. This CDR3 has 13 amino acids. CDR3 nucleotide sequence: TGTGCCAGCAGCTCCAATAGCAATCAGCCCCAGCATTTT. It yields the protein CASSSNSNQPQHF.

The chain is built from TRBV5-1 and TRBJ2-7; 10 bases agree with TRBD1. CDR3 size: 16 residues. J lost 1 base, V lost 1 base, and 5 bases had no gene match. The germline gives CDR1 SGHRS, CDR2 YFSETQ. CDR3 amino acids: CASSLSAGQGSYEQYF. In DNA form, the CDR3 reads TGCGCCAGCAGCTTGTCTGCGGGACAGGGGTCCTACGAGCAGTACTTC.

This chain joins TRBV5-4 and TRBJ1-3, with 7 bases aligning to TRBD1. This CDR3 comprises 17 residues. Germline V gene sequence: CDR1 SGHNT, CDR2 YYREEE (reference sequence). V shed 0 bases, J shed 3 bases, and the junction held 9 bases outside the gene matches. DNA of the CDR3: TGTGCCAGCAGCTTGGCACCTACAGGGGCAGGTGGAAACACCATATATTTT. Translation: CASSLAPTGAGGNTIYF.

CDR3: CASSDRDSSNEQFF. The CDR3 nucleotides read TGTGCCAGCAGTGACCGGGACAGCTCCAATGAGCAGTTCTTC. The chain uses TRBV6-4 and TRBJ2-1; the match to TRBD1 covers 7 bases. CDR1 MRHNA and CDR2 SNTAGT come from the germline V gene. The ends lost 2 bases at V and 6 bases at J; junction bases unmatched: 4. The CDR3 is 14 amino acids.

V and J are TRBV5-1 and TRBJ2-1, with 11 bases that match TRBD2. Germline CDR1 is SGHRS and CDR2 is YFSETQ. The CDR3 totals 15 residues. V was pared by 2 bases and J by 8 bases, with 6 bases of the junction left unmatched. CDR3: CASSLLAGGPDEQFF. The CDR3, as DNA: TGCGCCAGCAGCTTATTAGCGGGAGGGCCCGATGAGCAGTTCTTC.

This clone was seen just once. The chain has TRBV5-1 and TRBJ2-5; TRBD1 agrees at 8 bases. V gave up 4 bases and J gave up 5 bases; unmatched junction bases: 13. The CDR3 spans 16 residues. Per the germline V gene, CDR1 is SGHRS and CDR2 is YFSETQ. The CDR3 region has the DNA TGCGCCAGCAGCGTGACAGGGGCGAGCCAAGGGGAGACCCAGTACTTC. Encoded protein: CASSVTGASQGETQYF.

V is TRBV9 and J is TRBJ2-3; D may be TRBD2 (5 bases). This CDR3 has 15 amino acids. Germline values: CDR1 SGDLS, CDR2 YYNGEE. V shed 2 bases and J shed 0 bases, with 10 bases lying between them. The CDR3 is CASSVRGFSTDTQYF. The CDR3 DNA is TGTGCCAGCAGCGTCCGAGGGTTTAGCACAGATACGCAGTATTTT.

This chain uses TRBV6-5 with TRBJ2-7; the match to TRBD1 covers 8 bases. The CDR3 totals 14 residues. Germline CDR1 MNHEY, CDR2 SVGAGI. Germline trimming cut 6 bases from V and 2 bases from J; bases unmatched to any gene: 6. As DNA, the CDR3 is TGTGCCAGCAGCATCAGGGGGCTCCCCTACGAGCAGTACTTC. This encodes CASSIRGLPYEQYF.

The chain carries TRBV7-9 and TRBJ2-1; possible D gene TRBD1, 5 bases. V was trimmed by 1 base and J by 2 bases, leaving 9 bases between them. Germline V gene sequence: CDR1 SEHNR, CDR2 FQNEAQ (reference sequence). The length of the CDR3 is 15 residues. DNA of the CDR3: TGTGCCAGCAGCTTAGTGAAGGGGCCCTACAATGAGCAGTTCTTC. Protein: CASSLVKGPYNEQFF.

The chain has TRBV4-1 and TRBJ2-1, with 12 nucleotides matching TRBD2. Germline loops: CDR1 MGHRA, CDR2 YSYEKL. This CDR3 spans 16 amino acids. Unmatched junction bases numbered 0, after V lost 1 base and J lost 2 bases. CDR3 amino acids: CASSQGTSGAYNEQFF. CDR3 in DNA: TGCGCCAGCAGCCAAGGGACTAGCGGGGCCTACAATGAGCAGTTCTTC.

The rearrangement links TRBV6-5 to TRBJ1-1, with D perhaps TRBD1 (6 bases). This CDR3 region has 15 residues. The germline CDR1 and CDR2 sequences are MNHEY and SVGAGI. Deletions cut 2 bases from V and 4 bases from J, with 14 bases between. The CDR3 protein is CASSYPTGTTTEAFF. CDR3 nucleotide sequence: TGTGCCAGCAGTTACCCAACCGGGACAACCACTGAAGCTTTCTTT.

V usage is TRBV6-1 and J usage is TRBJ1-5; TRBD1 aligns across 7 bases. This CDR3 contains 17 residues. Germline CDR1 and CDR2: MNHNS and SASEGT. With 1 base clipped from V and 6 bases from J, the junction kept 12 bases outside the gene matches. CDR3 amino acids: CASSEGRWTGGGQPQHF. The CDR3 DNA is TGTGCCAGCAGTGAAGGGAGGTGGACAGGAGGGGGTCAGCCCCAGCATTTT.

In nucleotides, the CDR3 is TGTGCCAGCAGCGCCCCCCCCCAGGGACAGAAGGCTTTCTTT. It is translated as CASSAPPQGQKAFF. The chain recombines TRBV21-1 with TRBJ1-1; TRBD1, the D gene given by the table, was not confirmed from the DNA. TRBV21-1 is assigned pseudogene status. This CDR3 is 14 amino acids long.

Concerning this clone itself: An end of the junction does not agree with germline; a read error may underlie this. The rearrangement joins TRBV6-1 to TRBJ1-2; 9 bases map to TRBD1. This CDR3 is 14 amino acids long. Germline lookup yields CDR1 MNHNS and CDR2 SASEGT. The chain's CDR3 is CASSEDRGIYRYTF. The CDR3 DNA follows: TGTGCCAGCAGTGAGGACAGGGGCATCTATCGCTACACCTTC.

The V and J genes are TRBV7-9 and TRBJ2-1; 7 bases match TRBD1. Per germline, CDR1 SEHNR and CDR2 FQNEAQ (reference sequence). The CDR3 consists of 16 residues. The junction had 12 bases not matched to a gene; V was cut back by 5 bases and J by 5 bases. CDR3 coding DNA: TGTGCCAGCAGCATCGCCGGGACAGAACGCCACAATGAGCAGTTCTTC. Translation: CASSIAGTERHNEQFF.

The V gene is TRBV5-6, the J gene TRBJ2-5, with 7 bases that match TRBD1. Germline lookup yields CDR1 SGHDT and CDR2 YYEEEE. The CDR3 has 16 amino acids. The junction had 12 bases not matched to a gene; V was cut back by 2 bases and J by 5 bases. The CDR3 sequence: CASSFNRQGLGETQYF. Here the CDR3 DNA reads TGTGCCAGCAGCTTCAATCGACAGGGTCTGGGGGAGACCCAGTACTTC.

V is TRBV9 and J is TRBJ2-1; 11 nucleotides line up with TRBD2. V lost 3 bases and J lost 9; bases outside the gene matches: 11. This CDR3 is built from 16 residues. Germline CDR1 SGDLS, CDR2 YYNGEE. DNA of the CDR3: TGTGCCAGCAGCGCAACTAGCGGGAGTTCCCCTTTTGAGCAGTTCTTC. Protein product: CASSATSGSSPFEQFF.

The V call is TRBV27, the J call TRBJ1-5; D uncertain. CDR3 length equals 14 residues. Per germline, CDR1 MNHEY and CDR2 SMNVEV (reference sequence). Trimming shortened V by 4 bases and J by 2 bases, and 9 bases separated the two germline ends. The CDR3: CASSSLEGNQPQHF. CDR3 nucleotides: TGTGCCAGCAGTTCCTTAGAGGGCAATCAGCCCCAGCATTTT.

The rearrangement links TRBV5-1 to TRBJ1-3; 7 nucleotides align to TRBD1. CDR3 length equals 14 residues. In germline, CDR1 is SGHRS, CDR2 YFSETQ. V lost 0 bases, J lost 8 bases, and 5 bases stayed unmatched. The CDR3 DNA follows: TGCGCCAGCAGCTTGGAACAGGGGCCGCACACCATATATTTT. Translation gives CASSLEQGPHTIYF.

The chain joins TRBV18 to TRBJ2-6, with 8 bases that match TRBD1. Germline CDR1 and CDR2: KGHSH and LQKENI. This CDR3 contains 20 residues. Trimming cost V 3 bases and J 0 bases; bases outside gene matches: 13. The CDR3 DNA sequence: TGTGCCAGCTCACCTATCCTCTACCGGACAGGGATCTCTGGGGCCAACGTCCTGACTTTC. Translating gives CASSPILYRTGISGANVLTF. The whole variable domain, remainder taken from reference TRBV18 and TRBJ2-6, is NAGVMQNPRHLVRRRGQEARLRCSPMKGHSHVYWYRQLPEEGLKFMVYLQKENIIDESGMPKERFSAEFPKEGPSILRIQQVVRGDSAAYFCASSPILYRTGISGANVLTFGAGSRLTVL.